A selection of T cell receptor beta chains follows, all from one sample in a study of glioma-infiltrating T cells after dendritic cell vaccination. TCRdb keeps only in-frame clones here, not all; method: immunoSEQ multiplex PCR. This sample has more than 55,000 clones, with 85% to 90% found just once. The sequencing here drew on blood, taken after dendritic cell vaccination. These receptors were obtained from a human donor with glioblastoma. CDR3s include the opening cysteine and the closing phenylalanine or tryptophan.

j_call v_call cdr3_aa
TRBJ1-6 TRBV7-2 CASSLAPGQGDSPLHF
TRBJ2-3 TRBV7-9 CASSPLGGGADTQYF
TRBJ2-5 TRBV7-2 CASSLGPSGRETQYF
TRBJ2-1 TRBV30 CAWSGGSGALNEQFF
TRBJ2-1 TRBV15 CATAGEEVHSYNEQFF
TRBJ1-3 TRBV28 CASSTMTGGTGNTIYF
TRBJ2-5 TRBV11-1 CASSWDRSQETQYF
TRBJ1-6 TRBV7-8 CASSRNRERRLGSPLHF
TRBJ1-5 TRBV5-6 CASSSRRVSQPQHF
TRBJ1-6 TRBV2 CASLFERTSPLHF
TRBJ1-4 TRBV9 CASSASDRGVWERKLFF
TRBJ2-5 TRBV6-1 CASRGQGAETQYF
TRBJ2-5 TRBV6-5 CASSYGAAGGPKTQYF
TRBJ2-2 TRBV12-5 CASGLVVPGLGKRTGELFF
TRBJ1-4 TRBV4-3 CASSHRQGGEKLFF
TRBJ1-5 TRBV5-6 CASSPGTGERPQHF
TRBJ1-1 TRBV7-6 CASSLQGRTEAFF
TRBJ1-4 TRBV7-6 CASSFTAGREKLFF
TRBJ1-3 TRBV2 CASKPGQGGNTIYF
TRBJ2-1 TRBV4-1 CASSQGDRGGDEQFF
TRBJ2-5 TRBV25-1 CASSESRVSVETQYF
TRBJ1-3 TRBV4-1 CASSQGGSSSGNTIYF
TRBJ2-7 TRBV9 CASSGGGGHSYEQYF
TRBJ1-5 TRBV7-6 CASSTGTTLRGQPQHF
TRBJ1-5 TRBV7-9 CASSHRVEQPQHF
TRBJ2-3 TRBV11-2 CASSLVGERTDTQYF
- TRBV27 CASSFSGTGSYEQYF
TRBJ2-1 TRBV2 CASSSLNEQFF
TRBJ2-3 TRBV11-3 CASSNSLGPTQYF
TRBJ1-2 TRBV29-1 CSVRVREYGYTF
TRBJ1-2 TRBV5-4 CASSFRQGVSYGYTF
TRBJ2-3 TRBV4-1 CASSQGNSGGTDTQYF
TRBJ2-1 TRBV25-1 CASSEGGEQFF
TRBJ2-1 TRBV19 CASSGLAEQFF
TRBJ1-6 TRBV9 CASSPGQGGSSPLHF
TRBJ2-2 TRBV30 CAWSRGGGYTGELFF
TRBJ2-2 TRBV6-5 CASTAGTGELFF
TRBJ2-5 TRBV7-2 CASSLAQETQYF
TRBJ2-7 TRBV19 CASSISAAAYEQYF
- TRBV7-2 CASSFAGQGSYEQYF
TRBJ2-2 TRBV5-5 CASSLGQGNTGELFF
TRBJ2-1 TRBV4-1 CASSQRLAGGQGHEQFF
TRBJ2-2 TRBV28 CASRPPTDRELTGELFF
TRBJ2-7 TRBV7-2 CASSKRSTRSDLYF
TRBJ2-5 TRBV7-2 CASSSGGYSQETQYF
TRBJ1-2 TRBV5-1 CASSSQGGQWGYGYTF
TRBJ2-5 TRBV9 CASSPAGGKETQYF
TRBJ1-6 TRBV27 CASSAQPGYPYNSPLHF
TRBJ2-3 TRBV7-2 CASSLVSSAADTQYF
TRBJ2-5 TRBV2 CASSEALQRGGKHF
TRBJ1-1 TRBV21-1 CASISSRMNTEAFF
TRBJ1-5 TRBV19 CASSFGPYQPQHF
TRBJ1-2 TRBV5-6 CASSLTGGIYGYTF
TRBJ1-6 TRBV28 CASSLTPGGHSPLHF
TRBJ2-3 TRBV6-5 CASSYSGGYTDTQYF